This TCR beta chain was captured by sequencing in a study of human T cells and chemical hapten exposure. From germline, CDR1 is SEHNR and CDR2 FQNEAQ (reference sequence). The CDR3 extends over 12 amino acids. V dropped 4 bases and J dropped 7 bases, with 8 bases sitting between them. MiXCR, run by TCRdb on the RACE reads, gives a single entry per CDR3 protein. The data show around 100,000 distinct CDR3 sequences, with roughly 9.6% seen just once and under 4.5% held by the top ten. The time point denotes: patch test 1, 2 weeks after DPC sensitization. Treatment in this sample: therapeutic diphenylcyclopropenone sensitization with weekly scalp DPC.

The sample consisted of whole blood, taken in connection with sensitization to the hapten diphenylcyclopropenone (DPC). The chain combines TRBV7-9 with TRBJ1-5; no definite D call. This clonotype was sampled from a woman aged 40 to 50 with alopecia areata. Some clones in this sample may be carry-over from other donors' samples. Here the CDR3 DNA reads TGTGCCAGCAGCTCGGGGTTGCAGCCCCAGCATTTT. Translation: CASSSGLQPQHF.